This is a list of T cell receptor beta chains from one sample in a study of shared clonotypes between healthy human individuals. The assay was immunoSEQ multiplex PCR, and TCRdb's table has in-frame clones only and misses some. The repertoire includes 1.5 million to 2.5 million clones, approximately 94% of them detected once, and around 1% sits in the top ten. Sequencing was carried out using naive CD8+ T cells sorted from blood. The source of these receptors is a young man in good health. Both conserved end residues are part of each CDR3. The order of the fields is J gene, V gene, CDR3 protein.

TRBJ2-2 | TRBV4-3 | CASSQAGTVTGELFF
TRBJ1-2 | TRBV6-5 | CASSPGQRHYGYTF
TRBJ1-2 | TRBV5-6 | CASINREHGYTF
TRBJ2-2 | TRBV7-9 | CASKGLAGGGTGELFF
TRBJ1-1 | TRBV28 | CASSSPGQQNTEAFF
TRBJ1-3 | TRBV4-1 | CASSYDEISGNTIYF
TRBJ2-7 | TRBV7-6 | CASSVSSASSYEQYF
TRBJ2-7 | TRBV27 | CASSQGLTYEQYF
TRBJ2-5 | TRBV7-9 | CASSPPTGRGETQYF
TRBJ1-1 | TRBV7-8 | CASSLGKGNTEAFF
TRBJ1-4 | TRBV28 | CASSGSSTNEKLFF
TRBJ2-2 | TRBV19 | CASSIGLNTGELFF
TRBJ2-7 | TRBV6-5 | CASSYYDQGESSEQYF
TRBJ1-1 | TRBV5-1 | CASSPGQIPLNTEAFF
TRBJ2-3 | TRBV7-9 | CASSLRADTQYF
TRBJ2-1 | TRBV5-6 | CASHPGGTYNEQFF
TRBJ2-2 | TRBV6-5 | CASSYRGAIPGELFF
TRBJ1-2 | TRBV4-1 | CASSREPRGDNYGYTF
TRBJ2-3 | TRBV7-2 | CASSLNRGRGGTDTQYF
TRBJ1-4 | TRBV9 | CASSKDRDFEKLFF
TRBJ2-1 | TRBV9 | CASSSRGGLRDEQFF
TRBJ1-2 | TRBV11-2 | CASSLGEIANYGYTF
TRBJ2-2 | TRBV11-3 | CASSSGLAGNTGELFF
TRBJ2-7 | TRBV7-2 | CASSWTGGPSYEQYF
TRBJ2-7 | TRBV25-1 | CASSSGQIYEQYF
TRBJ1-4 | TRBV14 | CASRSSLQGANEKLFF
TRBJ1-1 | TRBV7-6 | CASSLGQGSTANTEAFF
TRBJ2-3 | TRBV10-2 | CASSERGTAEQYF
TRBJ2-3 | TRBV11-2 | CASRLGRQGYTDTQYF
TRBJ2-2 | TRBV5-1 | CASSSSQGRGTGELFF
TRBJ1-2 | TRBV6-5 | CASSPTGGVLYGYTF
TRBJ2-1 | TRBV7-6 | CASSLGLAEGGFYNEQFF
TRBJ2-7 | TRBV2 | CASSGWAASYEQYF
TRBJ2-7 | TRBV7-2 | CASSHDSYEQYF
TRBJ2-3 | TRBV27 | CASSLGTGTALWTQYF
TRBJ1-4 | TRBV10-3 | CAISESLGPNEKLFF
TRBJ2-7 | TRBV7-8 | CASRSRQSLYEQYF
TRBJ1-5 | TRBV10-2 | CASSSTGISNQPQHF
TRBJ2-5 | TRBV15 | CATSSPLQGQETQYF
TRBJ2-7 | TRBV5-4 | CASSLVETGGSYEQYF
TRBJ1-5 | TRBV19 | CASSTRDHNQPQHF
TRBJ2-1 | TRBV2 | CASSPFRDRGNEQFF
TRBJ1-3 | TRBV2 | CASSDMLGTVSGNTIYF
TRBJ2-1 | TRBV6-5 | CASSLGTEYNEQFF
TRBJ2-1 | TRBV7-2 | CASSLAPRDRAPISSYNEQFF
TRBJ2-1 | TRBV19 | CASSQDSYNEQFF
TRBJ1-2 | TRBV14 | CASSLQGVYGYTF
TRBJ2-7 | TRBV7-6 | CASSLAGQSYEQYF
TRBJ2-2 | TRBV5-4 | CASSFGTGGRYTGELFF
TRBJ2-7 | TRBV5-1 | CASTLGGVNEQYF
TRBJ2-1 | TRBV6-5 | CASSYGTRPYNEQFF
TRBJ2-3 | TRBV9 | CASSVGVDSTDTQYF